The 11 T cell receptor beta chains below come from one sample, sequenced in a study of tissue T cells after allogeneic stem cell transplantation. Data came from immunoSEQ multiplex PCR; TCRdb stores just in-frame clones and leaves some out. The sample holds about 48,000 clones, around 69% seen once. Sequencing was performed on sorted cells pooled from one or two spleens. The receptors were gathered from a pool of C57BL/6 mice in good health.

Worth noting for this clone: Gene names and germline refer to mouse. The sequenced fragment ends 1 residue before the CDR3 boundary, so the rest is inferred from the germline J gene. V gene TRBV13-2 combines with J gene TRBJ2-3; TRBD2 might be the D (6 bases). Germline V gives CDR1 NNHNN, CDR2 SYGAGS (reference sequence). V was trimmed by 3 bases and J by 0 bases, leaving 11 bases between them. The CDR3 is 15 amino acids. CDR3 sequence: CASGGGLFSAETLYF. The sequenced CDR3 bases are TGTGCCAGCGGTGGGGGACTATTTAGTGCAGAAACGCTGTAT.

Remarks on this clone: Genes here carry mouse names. CDR3: CASSSRGPNTEVFF. CDR3 DNA, as far as it was read: TGTGCAAGCAGCTCCAGGGGGCCAAACACAGAAGTCTTC. The chain uses TRBV16 and TRBJ1-1; 8 bases match TRBD1. The sequence runs out 1 residue before the end of the CDR3; the remainder is reconstructed from the germline J gene. V shed 4 bases, J shed 0 bases, and the junction held 1 base outside the gene matches. Germline CDR1 is SGHSA and CDR2 is FRNQAP. The CDR3 sequence is 14 residues long. The whole variable domain, filled in from reference TRBV16 and TRBJ1-1, reads NAGVIQTPRHKVTGKGQEATLWCEPISGHSAVFWYRQTIVQGLEFLTYFRNQAPIDDSGMPKERFSAQMPNQSHSTLKIQSTQPQDSAVYLCASSSRGPNTEVFFGKGTRLTVV.

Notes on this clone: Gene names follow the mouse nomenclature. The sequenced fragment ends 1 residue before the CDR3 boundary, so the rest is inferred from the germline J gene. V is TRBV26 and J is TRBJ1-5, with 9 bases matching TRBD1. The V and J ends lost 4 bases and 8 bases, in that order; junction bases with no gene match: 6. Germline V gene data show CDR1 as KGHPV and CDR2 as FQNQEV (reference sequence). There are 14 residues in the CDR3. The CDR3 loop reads CASSHRDRVEAPLF. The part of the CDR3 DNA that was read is TGTGCCAGCAGTCACCGGGACAGGGTAGAGGCTCCGCTT.

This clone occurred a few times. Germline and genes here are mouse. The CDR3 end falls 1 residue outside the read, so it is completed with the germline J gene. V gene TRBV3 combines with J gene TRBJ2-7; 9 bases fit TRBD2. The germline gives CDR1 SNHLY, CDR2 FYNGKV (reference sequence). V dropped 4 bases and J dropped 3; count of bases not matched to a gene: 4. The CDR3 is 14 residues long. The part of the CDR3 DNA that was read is TGTGCCAGCAGCTACTCTGGGGGGGGCTATGAACAGTAC. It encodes CASSYSGGGYEQY. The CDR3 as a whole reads CASSYSGGGYEQYF.

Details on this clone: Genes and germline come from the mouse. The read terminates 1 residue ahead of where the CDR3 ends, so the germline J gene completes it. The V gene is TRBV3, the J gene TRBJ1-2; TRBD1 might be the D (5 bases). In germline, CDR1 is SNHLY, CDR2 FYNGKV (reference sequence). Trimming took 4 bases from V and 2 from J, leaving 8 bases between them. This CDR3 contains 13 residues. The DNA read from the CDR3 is TGTGCCAGCAGCTCCGACAGTAACTCCGACTACACC. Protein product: CASSSDSNSDYT. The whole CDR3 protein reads CASSSDSNSDYTF.

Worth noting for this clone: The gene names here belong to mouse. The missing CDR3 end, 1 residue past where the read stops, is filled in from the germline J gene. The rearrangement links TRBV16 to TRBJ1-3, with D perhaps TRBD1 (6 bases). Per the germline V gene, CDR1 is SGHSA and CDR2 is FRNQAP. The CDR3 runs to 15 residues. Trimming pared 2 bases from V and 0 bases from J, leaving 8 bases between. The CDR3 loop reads CASSLNRVSGNTLYF. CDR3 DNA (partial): TGTGCAAGCAGCTTAAACAGGGTTTCTGGAAATACGCTCTAT.

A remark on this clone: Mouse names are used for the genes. The covered CDR3 bases are TGTGCCAGCTCTCTCCCTGGGGACTCCTATGAACAGTAC. Its protein product is CASSLPGDSYEQY. The entire CDR3 reads CASSLPGDSYEQYF. This chain joins TRBV12-2 and TRBJ2-7; a weak D match, TRBD2 (6 bases). The CDR3 goes on 1 residue after the read ends, and that part is filled in from the germline J gene. V was cut by 0 bases and J by 0 bases, with 8 bases left in between. The CDR3 is 14 residues long. The V gene's germline CDR1 is SGHLS and CDR2 HYDKME. Combining the CDR3 with reference TRBV12-2 and TRBJ2-7 gives the whole variable domain NSGVVQSPRYIIKGKGERSILKCIPISGHLSVAWYQQTQGQELKFFIQHYDKMERDKGNLPSRFSVQQFDDYHSEMNMSALELEDSAVYFCASSLPGDSYEQYFGPGTRLTVL.

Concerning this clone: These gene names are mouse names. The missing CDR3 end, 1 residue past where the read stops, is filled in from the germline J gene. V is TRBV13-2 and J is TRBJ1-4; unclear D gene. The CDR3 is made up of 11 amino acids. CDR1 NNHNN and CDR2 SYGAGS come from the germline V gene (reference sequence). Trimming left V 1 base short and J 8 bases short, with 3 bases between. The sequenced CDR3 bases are TGTGCCAGCGGTGATAAGGAAAGATTATTT. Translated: CASGDKERLF. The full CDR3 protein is CASGDKERLFF.

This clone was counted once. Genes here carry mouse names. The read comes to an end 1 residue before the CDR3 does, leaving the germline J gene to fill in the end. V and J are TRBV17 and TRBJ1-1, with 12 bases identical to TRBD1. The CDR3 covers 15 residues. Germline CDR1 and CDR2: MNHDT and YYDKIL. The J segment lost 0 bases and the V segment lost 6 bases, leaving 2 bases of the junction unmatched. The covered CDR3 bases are TGTGCTAGCAGCGGGACAGGGGGCCCAAACACAGAAGTCTTC. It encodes CASSGTGGPNTEVF. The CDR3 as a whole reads CASSGTGGPNTEVFF. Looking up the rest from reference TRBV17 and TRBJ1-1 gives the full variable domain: DTTVKQNPRYKLARVGKPVNLICSQTMNHDTMYWYQKKPNQAPKLLLFYYDKILNREADTFEKFQSSRPNNSFCSLYIGSAGLEYSAMYLCASSGTGGPNTEVFFGKGTRLTVV.

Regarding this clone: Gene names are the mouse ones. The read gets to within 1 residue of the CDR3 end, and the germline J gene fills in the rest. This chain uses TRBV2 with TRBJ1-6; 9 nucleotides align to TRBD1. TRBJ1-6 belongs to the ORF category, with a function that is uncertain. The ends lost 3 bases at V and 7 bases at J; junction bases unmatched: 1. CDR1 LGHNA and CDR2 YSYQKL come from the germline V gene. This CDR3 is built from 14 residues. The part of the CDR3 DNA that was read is TGTGCCAGCAGCCAGGGACAGGGCAATTCGCCCCTCTAC. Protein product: CASSQGQGNSPLY. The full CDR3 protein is CASSQGQGNSPLYF.

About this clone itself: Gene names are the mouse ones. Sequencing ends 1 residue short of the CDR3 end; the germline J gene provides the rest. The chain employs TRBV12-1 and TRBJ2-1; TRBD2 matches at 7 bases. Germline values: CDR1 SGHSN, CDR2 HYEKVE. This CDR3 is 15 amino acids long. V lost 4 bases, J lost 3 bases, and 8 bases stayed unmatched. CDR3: CASSLDWALYAEQFF. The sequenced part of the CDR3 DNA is TGTGCCAGCTCCCTCGACTGGGCCCTCTATGCTGAGCAGTTC.